Presented here are 7 T cell receptor beta chains from one specimen sequenced in a study of T-cell reconstitution after alpha-beta-depleted transplantation in children. A TCRbeta library incorporating unique molecular identifiers was prepared. Each CDR3 protein is one row after TCRdb ran MiXCR on the PCR reads. The profile shows about 110,000 distinct CDR3 sequences, about 6% of them singletons. The source was PBMCs, mostly from graft donor cells, collected 360 days after TCRalphabeta/CD19-depleted stem cell transplant. The receptors come from a male patient under 10 years old who had a stem cell transplant for acute lymphoblastic leukemia, so the T cells may come from the graft donor.

This clonotype was observed a few times. The chain couples TRBV7-9 to TRBJ1-5, with 7 bases aligning to TRBD1. Trimming removed 6 bases from V and 7 bases from J; junction bases left unmatched: 3. This CDR3 region has 12 residues. Germline loops: CDR1 SEHNR, CDR2 FQNEAQ (reference sequence). The DNA for the CDR3 is TGTGCCAGCAGGACAGGGAGCCAGCCCCAGCATTTT. The encoded protein is CASRTGSQPQHF.

This clonotype was found a few times. This chain connects TRBV20-1 to TRBJ1-3; tentative D call: TRBD1 (5 bases). Germline assignment: CDR1 DFQATT and CDR2 SNEGSKA (reference sequence). The CDR3 consists of 14 residues. Between the trimmed V and J ends, which lost 5 bases and 0 bases, there was a span of 11 bases. This CDR3 reads CSAADSFSGNTIYF. The CDR3 DNA sequence: TGCAGTGCTGCAGACAGTTTCTCTGGAAACACCATATATTTT.

This clonotype was recorded at least ten times. The chain has TRBV7-2 and TRBJ1-5; D not resolved. V dropped 4 bases and J dropped 3 bases, with 13 bases sitting between them. There are 15 residues in the CDR3. Germline V gene data show CDR1 as SGHTA and CDR2 as FQGNSA. The CDR3 region is CASSYGRKNNQPQHF. CDR3 nucleotide sequence: TGTGCCAGCAGCTACGGACGAAAAAACAATCAGCCCCAGCATTTT.

This sequence joins TRBV20-1 and TRBJ1-3, with D perhaps TRBD1 (5 bases). Germline assignment: CDR1 DFQATT and CDR2 SNEGSKA (reference sequence). The germline V and J ends were trimmed by 1 base and 3 bases, with 13 bases remaining between them. The CDR3 has 15 amino acids. The CDR3 coding sequence is TGCAGTGCTAGAGTCAGGGCTCCAGATGGAAACACCATATATTTT. Protein: CSARVRAPDGNTIYF.

This sequence joins TRBV10-2 and TRBJ2-3; 12 bases are a match to TRBD2. With 3 bases clipped from V and 1 base from J, the junction kept 2 bases outside the gene matches. CDR1 is WSHSY and CDR2 is SAAADI in the germline V gene. The CDR3 is 16 amino acids. The CDR3 DNA reads as TGCGCCAGCAGTGAAGGACTAGCGGGGCGCACAGATACGCAGTATTTT. Amino acid sequence: CASSEGLAGRTDTQYF.

The V call is TRBV9, the J call TRBJ2-2; D ambiguous. CDR1 is SGDLS, CDR2 YYNGEE, per germline. There are 14 residues in the CDR3. The ends were cut back, 3 bases at V and 1 base at J, with 7 bases in the middle. The CDR3 protein is CASSDRVNTGELFF. The CDR3, as DNA: TGTGCCAGCAGCGACCGGGTGAACACCGGGGAGCTGTTTTTT. Complete variable domain (other parts from reference TRBV9 and TRBJ2-2): DSGVTQTPKHLITATGQRVTLRCSPRSGDLSVYWYQQSLDQGLQFLIQYYNGEERAKGNILERFSAQQFPDLHSELNLSSLELGDSALYFCASSDRVNTGELFFGEGSRLTVL.

Concerning this clonotype: This sequence may be a read error, since a much larger clone differs from it by one base. V usage is TRBV6-5 and J usage is TRBJ2-1; TRBD2 might be the D (6 bases). The germline CDR1 and CDR2 sequences are MNHEY and SVGAGI. This CDR3 is built from 16 residues. The V gene lost 0 bases and the J gene lost 7 bases, with 16 bases spanning the gap. The CDR3 DNA is TGTGCCAGCAGTTACTCATTGGGGGGAGGTAAAAATGAGCAGTTCTTC. Protein: CASSYSLGGGKNEQFF.